This TCR beta chain was documented in a study of human T cells and chemical hapten exposure. At the level of the study: Doses of diphenylcyclopropenone went to the patients' scalps weekly throughout the approximately 25-week study.

Time point of the sample: patch test 1, 2 weeks after DPC sensitization. Treatment of the sample: therapeutic diphenylcyclopropenone sensitization with weekly scalp DPC. The authors' total RNA extraction used unfractionated whole blood. Germline V CDR1 and CDR2: SGHVS, FNYEAQ. There are 14 residues in the CDR3. V was shortened by 2 bases and J by 7 bases, with 11 bases between the two germline ends. General observations from the study: Having alopecia, the donors may differ immunologically from healthy people.

This clonotype was counted at least ten times. The target antigen is unknown. Unique molecular identifiers were linked by the library to individual cDNA molecules. TCRdb reanalysed the RACE reads using MiXCR and keeps one entry per CDR3 protein. The sample gives tens of thousands of distinct CDR3 sequences, over 9.5% of which show up once; roughly 3.6% is in the top ten. The chain carries TRBV7-6 and TRBJ2-2; perhaps TRBD1 as D (6 bases). This TCR derives from a woman aged 55-70 years with alopecia areata. Some clones in this sample may be carry-over from other donors' samples. This specimen was whole blood, taken in connection with sensitization to the hapten diphenylcyclopropenone (DPC). The CDR3 DNA follows: TGTGCCAGCAGCTTAAGGGCAGGGGACGGGGAGCTGTTTTTT. Its translation is CASSLRAGDGELFF. Full variable domain (outside the CDR3, taken from reference TRBV7-6 and TRBJ2-2): GAGVSQSPRYKVTKRGQDVALRCDPISGHVSLYWYRQALGQGPEFLTYFNYEAQQDKSGLPNDRFSAERPEGSISTLTIQRTEQRDSAMYRCASSLRAGDGELFFGEGSRLTVL.